These T cell receptor beta chains were read from a single sample in a study of early T cells in non-severe SARS-CoV-2 infection. TCRdb analysed the 5' RACE reads with MiXCR anew, one entry per CDR3 protein. The table includes approximately 69,000 distinct CDR3 sequences, 12% detected once. Sequenced sample: whole blood. These receptors were taken from an adult who was a healthcare worker with PCR-confirmed SARS-CoV-2 infection or an uninfected control (not recorded which). Each CDR3 is given without its conserved first and last residue.

>12|TRBV7-2
ASSQVAASYEQY
>10|TRBV6-6
ASSNLPNEQF
>11|TRBV7-2
ASSVWGYNEQF
>13|TRBV7-9
ASSPKRGLSYEQY
>13|TRBV5-1
ASSSRDGGGYGYT
>10|TRBV29-1
SVDAQHTEAF
>11|TRBV28
ASSFSAYGEQY
>11|TRBV28
ASSRGSYNEQF
>11|TRBV20-1
SAADRVRYGYT
>12|TRBV11-1
ASSTGQEHNEQF
>14|TRBV29-1
SVGHRDRVYTGELF
>16|TRBV4-1
ASSQVPGTSGTGDTQY
>13|TRBV18
ASSPRQGVNTEAF
>13|TRBV20-1
SAQKGTGGNQPQH
>13|TRBV18
ASSPPETGRRGQY
>11|TRBV20-1
SVVRQGTYEQY
>13|TRBV28
ASGPASSYNSPLH
>11|TRBV7-8
ASSLSRGGTQY
>13|TRBV15
ATSSPREGYYGYT
>14|TRBV18
ASSPPVKGTYNEQF
>10|TRBV28
ASSPPTGELF
>11|TRBV28
AISRQGRYEQY
>8|TRBV29-1
SVKMPIPY
>11|TRBV6-2/TRBV6-3
ASRETGENIQY
>14|TRBV29-1
SVPASGSGWYNEQF
>9|TRBV10-3
AISGGYGYT
>11|TRBV28
ASSRQRYTEAF
>13|TRBV9
ASSGPPRQYNEQF
>10|TRBV28
ASSPLPYEQY
>12|TRBV3-1
ASSLSGRAYEQY
>10|TRBV20-1
SVSGRDHEQY
>13|TRBV28
ASKPGLADYNEQF
>14|TRBV6-2/TRBV6-3
ASSYDDRFSYNEQF
>12|TRBV24-1
ATKKGANTGELF
>13|TRBV27
ASSPSTGGAEPQH
>10|TRBV29-1
SVDFDINEQF
>11|TRBV24-1
ATSDASRGTQY
>14|TRBV7-9
ASSAHKSSPQETQY
>11|TRBV24-1
ATRGGPSYEQY
>12|TRBV2
ASMRDRANTEAF
>12|TRBV7-9
ASSLTESSYEQY
>11|TRBV24-1
ATSVGSQETQY